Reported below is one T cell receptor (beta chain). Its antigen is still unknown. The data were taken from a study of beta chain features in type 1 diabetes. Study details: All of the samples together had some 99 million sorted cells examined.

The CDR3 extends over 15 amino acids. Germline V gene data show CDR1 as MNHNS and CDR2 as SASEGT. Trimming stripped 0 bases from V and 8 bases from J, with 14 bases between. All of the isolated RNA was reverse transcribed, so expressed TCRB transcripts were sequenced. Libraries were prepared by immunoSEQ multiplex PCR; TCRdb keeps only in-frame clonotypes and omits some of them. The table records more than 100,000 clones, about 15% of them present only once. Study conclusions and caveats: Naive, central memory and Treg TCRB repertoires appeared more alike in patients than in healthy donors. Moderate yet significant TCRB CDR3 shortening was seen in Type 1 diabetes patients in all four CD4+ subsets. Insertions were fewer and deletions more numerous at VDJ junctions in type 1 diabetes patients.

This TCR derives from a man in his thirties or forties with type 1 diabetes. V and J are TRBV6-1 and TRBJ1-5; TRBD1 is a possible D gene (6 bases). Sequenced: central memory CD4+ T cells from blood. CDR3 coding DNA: TGTGCCAGCAGTGAAGCTGGGCAGGGGAGGGAGCCCCAGCATTTT. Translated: CASSEAGQGREPQHF.